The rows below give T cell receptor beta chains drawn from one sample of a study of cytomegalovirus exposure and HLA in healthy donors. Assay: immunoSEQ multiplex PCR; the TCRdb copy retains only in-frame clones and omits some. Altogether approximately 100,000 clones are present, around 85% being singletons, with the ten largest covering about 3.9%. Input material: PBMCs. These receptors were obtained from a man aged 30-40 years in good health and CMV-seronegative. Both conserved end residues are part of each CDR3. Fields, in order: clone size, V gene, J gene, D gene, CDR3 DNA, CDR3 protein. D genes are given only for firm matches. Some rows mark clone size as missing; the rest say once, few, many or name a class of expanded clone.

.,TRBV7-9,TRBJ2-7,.,TGTGCCAGCAGCACCATTCCGGGGGAGCAGTACTTC,CASSTIPGEQYF
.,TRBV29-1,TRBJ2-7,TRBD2,TGCAGCGTGGGGGGGTTAGGAGGCGCGAGCTCCTACGAGCAGTACTTC,CSVGGLGGASSYEQYF
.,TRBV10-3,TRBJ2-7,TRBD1,TGTGCCATCAGTGTCGGGACAGGGGGGGGCGAGCAGTACTTC,CAISVGTGGGEQYF
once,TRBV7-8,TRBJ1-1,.,TGTGCCAGCAGCTCCCTTAGGGGGACATTGAACACTGAAGCTTTCTTT,CASSSLRGTLNTEAFF
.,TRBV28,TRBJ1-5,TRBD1,TGTGCCAGCAGCGTTCGGACAGGGGGCAATAGCAATCAGCCCCAGCATTTT,CASSVRTGGNSNQPQHF
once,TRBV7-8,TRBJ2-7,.,TGTGCCAGCAGCATTGGACACGGACCCGACGAGCAGTACTTC,CASSIGHGPDEQYF
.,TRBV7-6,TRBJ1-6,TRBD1,TGTGCCAGCAGCTATGGACAGGGTAATTCACCCCTCCACTTT,CASSYGQGNSPLHF
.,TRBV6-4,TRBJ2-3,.,TGTGCCAGCAGTGACTCTTACCCAACAAGCACAGATACGCAGTATTTT,CASSDSYPTSTDTQYF
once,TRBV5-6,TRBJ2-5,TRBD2,TGTGCCAGCAGCTTGGCCGGGAGGGGGGAGACCCAGTACTTC,CASSLAGRGETQYF
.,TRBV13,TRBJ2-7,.,TGTGCCAGCAGCCCAGGCGCTAGCAGGTACGAGCAGTACTTC,CASSPGASRYEQYF
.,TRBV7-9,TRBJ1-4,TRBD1,TGTGCCAGCACCCGACCCGACAGGGGGAATCTGTTTTTT,CASTRPDRGNLFF
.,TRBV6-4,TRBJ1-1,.,TGTGCCAGCACTCCTGAGGGGGGGACATCCACTGAAGCTTTCTTT,CASTPEGGTSTEAFF
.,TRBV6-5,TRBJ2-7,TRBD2,TGTGCCAGCAGTCCGGGGACTAGCGGAATGCGAGAGCAGTACTTC,CASSPGTSGMREQYF
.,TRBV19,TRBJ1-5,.,TGTGCCAGTAGATACAAAGATCAGCCCCAGCATTTT,CASRYKDQPQHF
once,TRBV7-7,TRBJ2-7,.,TGTGCTAGCAACCTGTTGGGCAGCTACGAGCAGTACTTC,CASNLLGSYEQYF
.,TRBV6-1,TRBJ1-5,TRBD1,TGTGCCAGCAGTGAAGGGGGGACAGGGGTTTCTTCCCAGCATTTT,CASSEGGTGVSSQHF
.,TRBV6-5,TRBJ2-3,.,TGTGCCAGCAGTTACGACATCAGATACACAGATACGCAGTATTTT,CASSYDIRYTDTQYF
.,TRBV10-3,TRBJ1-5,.,TGTGCCATCAGTGGGGGTCAGGGGAGCAATCAGCCCCAGCATTTT,CAISGGQGSNQPQHF
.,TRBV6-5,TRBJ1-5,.,TGTGCCAGCAGCAGCCGGGACAATCAGCCCCAGCATTTT,CASSSRDNQPQHF
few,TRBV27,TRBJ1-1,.,TGTGCCAGCAGTTCGACACCGAACACTGAAGCTTTCTTT,CASSSTPNTEAFF
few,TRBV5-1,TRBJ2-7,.,TGCGCCAGCAGCGTGGGTACAGGCTCCTACGAGCAGTACTTC,CASSVGTGSYEQYF
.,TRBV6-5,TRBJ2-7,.,TGTGCCAGCAGTTATAATTCTGGGGCAGGCTACGAGCAGTACTTC,CASSYNSGAGYEQYF
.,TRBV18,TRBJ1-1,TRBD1,TGTGCCAGCTCACGCGCCGGGACAGAGACTGAAGCTTTCTTT,CASSRAGTETEAFF
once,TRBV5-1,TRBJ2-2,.,TGCGCCAGCAGCTTGGATTCGGGGATCGGGGAGCTGTTTTTT,CASSLDSGIGELFF
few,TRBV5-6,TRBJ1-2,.,TGTGCCAGCAGCTCGGACAGCGCCTATGGCTACACCTTC,CASSSDSAYGYTF
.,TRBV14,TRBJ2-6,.,TGTGCCAGCAGCCAAGCAAAACAGGGAATCTCTGGGGCCAACGTCCTGACTTTC,CASSQAKQGISGANVLTF
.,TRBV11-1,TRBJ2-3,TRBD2,TGTGCCAGCAGCTTATGGGACTATGATACGCAGTATTTT,CASSLWDYDTQYF
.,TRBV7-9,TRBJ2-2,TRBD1,TGTGCCAGCAGCTCGACAGGGGCCGGGGAGCTGTTTTTT,CASSSTGAGELFF
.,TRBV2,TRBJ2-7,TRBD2,TGTGCCAGCAAGGGGCGGGGGACCTACGAGCAGTACTTC,CASKGRGTYEQYF
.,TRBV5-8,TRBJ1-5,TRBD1,TGTGCCAGCAGCTGGGGACAGCTTAGCAATCAGCCCCAGCATTTT,CASSWGQLSNQPQHF
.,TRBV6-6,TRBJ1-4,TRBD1,TGTGCCAGCAGTTACTCCCGGACAGGGGTGGGTGAAAAACTGTTTTTT,CASSYSRTGVGEKLFF
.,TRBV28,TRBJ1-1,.,TGTGCCAGCAGCAAACAGGGTAGGACTGAAGCTTTCTTT,CASSKQGRTEAFF
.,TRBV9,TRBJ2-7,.,TGTGCCAGCAGCGTCCGGGACAATCCCTACGAGCAGTACTTC,CASSVRDNPYEQYF
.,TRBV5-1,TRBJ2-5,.,TGCGCCAGCAGCTTGGGCGCCGTTGGAGAGACCCAGTACTTC,CASSLGAVGETQYF